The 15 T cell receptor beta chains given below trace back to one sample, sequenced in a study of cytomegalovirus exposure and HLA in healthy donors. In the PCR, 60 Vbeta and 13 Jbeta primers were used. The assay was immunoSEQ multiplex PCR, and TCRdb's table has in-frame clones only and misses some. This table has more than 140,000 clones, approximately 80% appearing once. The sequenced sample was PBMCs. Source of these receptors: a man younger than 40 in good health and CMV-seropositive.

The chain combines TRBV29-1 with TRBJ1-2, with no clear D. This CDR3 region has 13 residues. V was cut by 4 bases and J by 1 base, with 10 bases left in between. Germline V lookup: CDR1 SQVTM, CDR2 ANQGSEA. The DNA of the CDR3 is TGCAGCGTTGTATCGGAGGGTAACTATGGCTACACCTTC. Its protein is CSVVSEGNYGYTF.

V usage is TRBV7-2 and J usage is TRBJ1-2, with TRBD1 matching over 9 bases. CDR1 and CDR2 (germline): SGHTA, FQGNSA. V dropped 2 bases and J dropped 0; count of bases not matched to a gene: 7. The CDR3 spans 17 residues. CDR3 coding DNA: TGTGCCAGCAGCTTATTACCGGGACAGGGATCTAACTATGGCTACACCTTC. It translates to CASSLLPGQGSNYGYTF.

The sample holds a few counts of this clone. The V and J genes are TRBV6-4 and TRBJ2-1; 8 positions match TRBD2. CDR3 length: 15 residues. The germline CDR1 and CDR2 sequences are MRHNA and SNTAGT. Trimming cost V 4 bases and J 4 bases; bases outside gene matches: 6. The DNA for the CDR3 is TGTGCCAGCAGTGCTGGGACTAGTGATTACAATGAGCAGTTCTTC. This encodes CASSAGTSDYNEQFF.

The CDR3 protein is CASRRHSSSGNTIYF. CDR3 in DNA: TGTGCCAGCAGAAGACACTCGAGCTCTGGAAACACCATATATTTT. This sequence joins TRBV28 and TRBJ1-3; D remains unclear. The CDR3 has 15 residues. Germline loops: CDR1 MDHEN, CDR2 SYDVKM. The V end lost 6 bases, the J end lost 0 bases, and 12 bases lay between the germline ends.

CDR3 in amino acids: CAWRRTVNTEAFF. The CDR3 DNA is TGTGCCTGGAGGCGGACAGTTAACACTGAAGCTTTCTTT. The gene calls are TRBV30 and TRBJ1-1; D might be TRBD1 (6 bases). CDR1 and CDR2 (germline): GTSNPN, SVGIG (reference sequence). V was pared by 3 bases and J by 2 bases, with 10 bases between. The CDR3 is made up of 13 amino acids. The full variable domain, completed using reference TRBV30 and TRBJ1-1, is SQTIHQWPATLVQPVGSPLSLECTVEGTSNPNLYWYRQAAGRGLQLLFYSVGIGQISSEVPQNLSASRPQDRQFILSSKKLLLSDSGFYLCAWRRTVNTEAFFGQGTRLTVV.

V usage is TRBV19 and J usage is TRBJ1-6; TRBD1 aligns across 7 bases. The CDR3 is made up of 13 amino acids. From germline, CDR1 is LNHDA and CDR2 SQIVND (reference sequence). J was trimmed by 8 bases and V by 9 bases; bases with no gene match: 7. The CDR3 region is CASQQGFYSPLHF. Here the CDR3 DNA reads TGTGCCAGCCAACAGGGGTTTTATTCACCCCTCCACTTT. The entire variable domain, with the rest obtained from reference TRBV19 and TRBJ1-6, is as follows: DGGITQSPKYLFRKEGQNVTLSCEQNLNHDAMYWYRQDPGQGLRLIYYSQIVNDFQKGDIAEGYSVSREKKESFPLTVTSAQKNPTAFYLCASQQGFYSPLHFGNGTRLTVT.

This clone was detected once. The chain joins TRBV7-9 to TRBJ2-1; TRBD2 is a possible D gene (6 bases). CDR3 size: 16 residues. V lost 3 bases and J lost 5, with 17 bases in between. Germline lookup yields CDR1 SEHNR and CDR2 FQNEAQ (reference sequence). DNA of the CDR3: TGTGCCAGCAGCTTTCCCGGGACTGCCCTCAACAATGAGCAGTTCTTC. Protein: CASSFPGTALNNEQFF.

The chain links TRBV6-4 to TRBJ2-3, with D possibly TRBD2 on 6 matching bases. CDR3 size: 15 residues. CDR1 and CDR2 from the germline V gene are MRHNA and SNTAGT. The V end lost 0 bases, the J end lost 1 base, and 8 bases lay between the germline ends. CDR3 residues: CASSDSPSGTDTQYF. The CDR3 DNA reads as TGTGCCAGCAGTGACTCCCCTAGCGGCACAGATACGCAGTATTTT.

The CDR3 DNA reads TGCGCCAGCACCAAAGCCTCTAGCGGAGATAGCACAGATACGCAGTATTTT. Encoded protein: CASTKASSGDSTDTQYF. The chain recombines TRBV4-1 with TRBJ2-3; 7 bases align to TRBD2. The germline CDR1 and CDR2 sequences are MGHRA and YSYEKL. The J segment lost 0 bases and the V segment lost 7 bases, leaving 13 bases of the junction unmatched. The CDR3 runs 17 residues.

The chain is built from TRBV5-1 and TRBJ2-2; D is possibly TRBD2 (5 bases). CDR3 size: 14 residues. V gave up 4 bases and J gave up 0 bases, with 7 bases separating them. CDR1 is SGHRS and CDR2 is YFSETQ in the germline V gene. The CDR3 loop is CASSRRANTGELFF. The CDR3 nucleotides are TGCGCCAGCAGCCGGCGGGCGAACACCGGGGAGCTGTTTTTT.

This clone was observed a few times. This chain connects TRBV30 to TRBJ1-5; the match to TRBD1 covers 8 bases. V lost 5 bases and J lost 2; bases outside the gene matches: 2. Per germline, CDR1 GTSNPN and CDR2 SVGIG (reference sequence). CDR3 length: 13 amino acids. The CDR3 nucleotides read TGTGCCTGGCAGGGACAGGGCAATCAGCCCCAGCATTTT. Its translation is CAWQGQGNQPQHF. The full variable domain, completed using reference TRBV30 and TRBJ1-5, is SQTIHQWPATLVQPVGSPLSLECTVEGTSNPNLYWYRQAAGRGLQLLFYSVGIGQISSEVPQNLSASRPQDRQFILSSKKLLLSDSGFYLCAWQGQGNQPQHFGDGTRLSIL.

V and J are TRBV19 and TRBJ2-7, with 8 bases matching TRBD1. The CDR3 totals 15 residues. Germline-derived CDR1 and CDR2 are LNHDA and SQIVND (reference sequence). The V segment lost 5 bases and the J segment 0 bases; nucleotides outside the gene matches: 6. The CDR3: CASSSQGAGSYEQYF. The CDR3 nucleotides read TGTGCCAGTAGTTCTCAGGGGGCGGGCTCCTACGAGCAGTACTTC.

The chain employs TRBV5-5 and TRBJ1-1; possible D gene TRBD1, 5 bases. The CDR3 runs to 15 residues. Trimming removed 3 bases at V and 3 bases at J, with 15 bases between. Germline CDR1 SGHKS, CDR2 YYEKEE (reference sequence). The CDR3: CASSSRRGGDTEAFF. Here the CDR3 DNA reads TGTGCCAGCAGCTCACGTCGAGGAGGGGACACTGAAGCTTTCTTT. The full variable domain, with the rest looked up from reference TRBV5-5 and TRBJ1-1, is DAGVTQSPTHLIKTRGQQVTLRCSPISGHKSVSWYQQVLGQGPQFIFQYYEKEERGRGNFPDRFSARQFPNYSSELNVNALLLGDSALYLCASSSRRGGDTEAFFGQGTRLTVV.

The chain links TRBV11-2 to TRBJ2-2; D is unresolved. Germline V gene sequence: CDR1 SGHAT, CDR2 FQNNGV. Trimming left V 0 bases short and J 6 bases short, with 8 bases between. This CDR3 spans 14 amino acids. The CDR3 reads CASSLEVSAGELFF. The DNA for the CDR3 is TGTGCCAGCAGCTTAGAGGTTTCGGCCGGGGAGCTGTTTTTT.

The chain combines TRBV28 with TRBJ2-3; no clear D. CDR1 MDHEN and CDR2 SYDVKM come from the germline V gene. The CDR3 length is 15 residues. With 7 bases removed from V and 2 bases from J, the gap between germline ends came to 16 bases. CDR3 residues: CASNPRVASTDTQYF. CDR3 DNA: TGTGCCAGCAACCCTCGGGTGGCGTCCACAGATACGCAGTATTTT. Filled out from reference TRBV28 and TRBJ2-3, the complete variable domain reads DVKVTQSSRYLVKRTGEKVFLECVQDMDHENMFWYRQDPGLGLRLIYFSYDVKMKEKGDIPEGYSVSREKKERFSLILESASTNQTSMYLCASNPRVASTDTQYFGPGTRLTVL.